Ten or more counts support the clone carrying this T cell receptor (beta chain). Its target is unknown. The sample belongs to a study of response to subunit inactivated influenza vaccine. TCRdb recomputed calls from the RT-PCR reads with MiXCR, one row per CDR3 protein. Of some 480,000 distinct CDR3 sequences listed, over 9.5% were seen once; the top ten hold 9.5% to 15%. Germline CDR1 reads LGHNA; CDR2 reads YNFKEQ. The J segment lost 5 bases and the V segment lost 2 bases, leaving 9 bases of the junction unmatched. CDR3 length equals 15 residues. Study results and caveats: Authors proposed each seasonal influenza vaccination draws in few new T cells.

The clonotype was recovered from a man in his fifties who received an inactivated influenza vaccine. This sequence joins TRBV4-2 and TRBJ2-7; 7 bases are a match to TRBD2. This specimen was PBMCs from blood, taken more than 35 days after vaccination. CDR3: CASSQWGGSGHEQYF. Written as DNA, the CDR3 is TGTGCCAGCAGCCAATGGGGAGGGAGCGGCCACGAGCAGTACTTC.